Listed below are T cell receptor beta chains from one sample, sequenced in a study of blood T cell repertoires in COVID-19. The repertoire was sequenced with immunoSEQ multiplex PCR; TCRdb's copy has only in-frame clones and lacks some. The repertoire includes 300,000 to 450,000 clones, approximately 90% of them detected once, and 1% sits in the top ten. The sequenced material came from PBMCs or T cells enriched from blood (not recorded which). The receptors here all came from a man between 18 and 29 years old who had recovered from COVID-19. CDR3s include the opening cysteine and the closing phenylalanine or tryptophan. Not all rows give a size; the values are once, few, many and, for expanded clones, a class.

j_call clone_size v_call cdr3_aa
TRBJ2-1 NA TRBV30 CAWSPYLNEQFF
TRBJ1-2 NA TRBV5-4 CASSRNRGHGYTF
TRBJ2-7 NA TRBV4-1 CASSQPGQGRSYEQYF
TRBJ2-7 NA TRBV30 CAWSVRASGRSSYEQYF
TRBJ1-2 NA TRBV7-9 CASSHPGYGYTF
TRBJ1-5 once TRBV30 CAWSVPQLRGGGFYSNQPQHF
TRBJ1-2 NA TRBV29-1 CSVDTIYGYTF
TRBJ2-5 NA TRBV7-9 CASSRTSGSGETQYF
TRBJ2-3 NA TRBV2 CASSKTRTSGSSPDTQYF
TRBJ1-3 NA TRBV6-5 CASSYGTNGNTIYF
TRBJ2-3 few TRBV2 CASSGTSGRDTQYF
TRBJ2-1 NA TRBV29-1 CSVESSGRVFF
TRBJ1-2 NA TRBV2 CASSPRPAGGYTF
TRBJ2-1 NA TRBV11-3 CASSPSGLAAYNEQFF
TRBJ1-5 once TRBV27 CASSLSQGGQPQHF
TRBJ1-4 NA TRBV28 CASSPGQGYSFLLFF
TRBJ2-7 NA TRBV27 CASSLAGGYEQYF
TRBJ2-7 NA TRBV7-2 CASSPRTAGDFHEQYF
TRBJ2-7 NA TRBV30 CAWSRKDRFSYEQYF
TRBJ1-1 few TRBV7-9 CASSLGANTEAFF